The 19 T cell receptor beta chains in this list originate from one sample, sequenced in a study of T cell responses to AZD1222 COVID-19 vaccine. The method was immunoSEQ multiplex PCR; TCRdb's version includes in-frame clones alone and lacks a portion of them. The sample has over 120,000 clones; over 85% are singletons. The sequenced sample was peripheral blood, obtained on day 0 of AZD1222 vaccination. Receptors were obtained from an adult in good health.

This rearrangement joins TRBV28 to TRBJ1-2, with a tentative D call TRBD1 (5 bases). From germline, CDR1 is MDHEN and CDR2 SYDVKM. This CDR3 contains 14 residues. V shed 4 bases and J shed 2 bases, with 11 bases lying between them. CDR3 amino acids: CASSYLTANYGYTF. The CDR3 nucleotides read TGTGCCAGCAGTTATTTGACAGCAAACTATGGCTACACCTTC.

This chain uses TRBV2 with TRBJ2-3, with TRBD2 as a possible D gene (7 bases). V was cut by 5 bases and J by 4 bases, with 13 bases left in between. Germline V CDR1 and CDR2: SNHLY, FYNNEI. This CDR3 is 14 amino acids long. The CDR3 DNA follows: TGTGCCAGCAGTAGGGGGGGAGGATCAGATACGCAGTATTTT. Amino acid sequence: CASSRGGGSDTQYF. The whole variable domain, remainder taken from reference TRBV2 and TRBJ2-3, is EPEVTQTPSHQVTQMGQEVILRCVPISNHLYFYWYRQILGQKVEFLVSFYNNEISEKSEIFDDQFSVERPDGSNFTLKIRSTKLEDSAMYFCASSRGGGSDTQYFGPGTRLTVL.

The chain couples TRBV5-4 to TRBJ1-3; 7 bases fit TRBD1. The germline V gene has CDR1 SGHNT and CDR2 YYREEE (reference sequence). The CDR3 is 16 amino acids. Trimming removed 4 bases from V and 0 bases from J; junction bases left unmatched: 7. The CDR3 region has the DNA TGTGCCAGCAGCAGGGGACAGTCCCGCTCTGGAAACACCATATATTTT. The encoded protein is CASSRGQSRSGNTIYF.

The J gene is TRBJ1-6, the V gene TRBV7-2, with 8 bases lining up with TRBD1. J lost 6 bases, V lost 5 bases, and 9 bases had no gene match. Germline CDR1 SGHTA, CDR2 FQGNSA. The CDR3 is 16 amino acids. CDR3 bases: TGTGCCAGCAGCGCTAGAGGACAGGGTGGTAATTCACCCCTCCACTTT. Its protein is CASSARGQGGNSPLHF.

J is TRBJ2-5 and V is TRBV13, with 9 positions matching TRBD1. CDR3 length: 17 amino acids. Trimming removed 4 bases from V and 4 bases from J; junction bases left unmatched: 13. Germline CDR1 PRHDT, CDR2 FYEKMQ (reference sequence). CDR3 nucleotide sequence: TGTGCCAGCAGCTACGACAGGGGGGGGTCTAAGACAGAGACCCAGTACTTC. Translating gives CASSYDRGGSKTETQYF.

This chain connects TRBV3-1 (or the pseudogene TRBV3-2) to TRBJ1-1, with a tentative D call TRBD1 (6 bases). The CDR3 extends over 18 amino acids. CDR1 and CDR2 (germline): LGHDT, YNNKEL (reference sequence). Trimming pared 1 base from V and 0 bases from J, leaving 18 bases between. DNA for the CDR3: TGTGCCAGCAGCCAAGGGGGCGGGGGGCAAGGACTGAACACTGAAGCTTTCTTT. Residues: CASSQGGGGQGLNTEAFF.

V usage is TRBV6-1 and J usage is TRBJ2-7; D not resolved. Germline assignment: CDR1 MNHNS and CDR2 SASEGT. The CDR3 is made up of 13 amino acids. The V and J ends lost 2 bases and 5 bases respectively, with 10 bases between them. This CDR3 reads CASSERLGNEQYF. The DNA for the CDR3 is TGTGCCAGCAGTGAAAGACTGGGCAACGAGCAGTACTTC.

The CDR3 sequence: CASSINGGSSYNEQFF. DNA for the CDR3: TGTGCCAGTAGTATCAACGGGGGGAGCTCCTACAATGAGCAGTTCTTC. V and J are TRBV19 and TRBJ2-1, with TRBD2 identical over 7 bases. This CDR3 contains 16 residues. Germline CDR1 LNHDA, CDR2 SQIVND (reference sequence). Germline trimming cut 3 bases from V and 0 bases from J; bases unmatched to any gene: 5.

The chain links TRBV11-2 to TRBJ1-4; possibly TRBD1 for D (5 bases). The germline gives CDR1 SGHAT, CDR2 FQNNGV. This CDR3 is built from 14 residues. The V end lost 5 bases, the J end lost 8 bases, and 15 bases lay between the germline ends. The CDR3 reads CASSPRAWGEKLFF. The CDR3 region has the DNA TGTGCCAGCAGCCCTCGGGCCTGGGGGGAAAAACTGTTTTTT.

V is TRBV10-3 and J is TRBJ2-1; D perhaps matches TRBD2 (6 bases). The CDR3 contains 15 residues. The germline V gene encodes CDR1 ENHRY and CDR2 SYGVKD. The V end lost 6 bases, the J end lost 3 bases, and 15 bases lay between the germline ends. CDR3 in DNA: TGTGCCATCAGGCGGGAAGCAGGGCGCTACAATGAGCAGTTCTTC. Its translation: CAIRREAGRYNEQFF.

The V call is TRBV7-2, the J call TRBJ2-1, with TRBD2 identical over 12 bases. With 1 base clipped from V and 10 bases from J, the junction kept 8 bases outside the gene matches. This CDR3 is built from 16 residues. Germline lookup yields CDR1 SGHTA and CDR2 FQGNSA. The CDR3 spells CASSLDTSGGPREQFF. The CDR3, as DNA: TGTGCCAGCAGCTTAGATACTAGCGGGGGGCCTAGGGAGCAGTTCTTC.

The CDR3 sequence: CASSLLGSTSYEQYF. CDR3 DNA: TGTGCCAGCAGTTTGCTAGGGTCCACCTCCTACGAGCAGTACTTC. V and J are TRBV28 and TRBJ2-7; no reliable D call. CDR3 length: 15 residues. Germline V gene data show CDR1 as MDHEN and CDR2 as SYDVKM. The V end was cut by 3 bases, the J end by 0 bases, with 12 bases between.

The V call is TRBV24-1, the J call TRBJ2-7; D is uncertain. The germline V gene encodes CDR1 KGHDR and CDR2 SFDVKD. The CDR3 has 15 residues. Trimming removed 2 bases at V and 0 bases at J, with 10 bases between. The DNA for the CDR3 is TGTGCCACCAGTGATTATTCAGATTCCTCCTACGAGCAGTACTTC. Its translation is CATSDYSDSSYEQYF.

The gene calls are TRBV28 and TRBJ2-5; 11 nucleotides align to TRBD2. V trimming: 2 bases; J trimming: 2 bases; junction bases outside the gene matches: 4. Germline CDR1 is MDHEN and CDR2 is SYDVKM. This CDR3 contains 16 residues. CDR3 bases: TGTGCCAGCAGTTTAAATCTAGCGGGGGGTCAAGAGACCCAGTACTTC. Protein: CASSLNLAGGQETQYF.

The chain joins TRBV18 to TRBJ1-3; no clear D. With 2 bases removed from V and 0 bases from J, the gap between germline ends came to 8 bases. Looked up from germline, CDR1 is KGHSH and CDR2 is LQKENI. CDR3 length equals 15 residues. The DNA for the CDR3 is TGTGCCAGCTCACCAAGCGGAAGCTCTGGAAACACCATATATTTT. Its translation is CASSPSGSSGNTIYF.

This sequence joins TRBV24-1 and TRBJ2-3, with 8 bases lining up with TRBD2. Trimming took 9 bases from V and 0 from J; bases not matched to a gene: 10. Germline V gene data show CDR1 as KGHDR and CDR2 as SFDVKD. This CDR3 has 16 amino acids. This CDR3 reads CATQPAGGASTDTQYF. The CDR3 DNA follows: TGTGCCACCCAACCGGCGGGGGGTGCGAGCACAGATACGCAGTATTTT.

This sequence joins TRBV5-1 and TRBJ2-7; D is uncertain. CDR1 is SGHRS and CDR2 is YFSETQ in the germline V gene. With 0 bases removed from V and 5 bases from J, the gap between germline ends came to 12 bases. The length of the CDR3 is 14 residues. This CDR3 reads CASSLGGWQDEQYF. The CDR3 bases are TGCGCCAGCAGCTTGGGAGGTTGGCAAGACGAGCAGTACTTC.

The genes are TRBV3-1 (or the pseudogene TRBV3-2) and TRBJ2-7; no firm D call. Trimming removed 1 base from V and 0 bases from J, with 10 bases in between. This CDR3 spans 15 amino acids. Germline V lookup: CDR1 LGHDT, CDR2 YNNKEL (reference sequence). CDR3 in amino acids: CASSQGAVTSYEQYF. As DNA, the CDR3 is TGTGCCAGCAGCCAAGGCGCGGTTACCTCCTACGAGCAGTACTTC.

The chain is built from TRBV5-4 and TRBJ2-5; D not resolved. From germline, CDR1 is SGHNT and CDR2 YYREEE (reference sequence). This CDR3 has 15 residues. V shed 1 base and J shed 5 bases, with 15 bases lying between them. The CDR3 here is CASSLSARAEETQYF. The CDR3 nucleotides are TGTGCCAGCAGCTTGAGCGCAAGGGCGGAGGAGACCCAGTACTTC.